These T cell receptor beta chains were read from a single sample in a study of shared clonotypes between healthy human individuals. TCRdb keeps only in-frame clones here, not all; method: immunoSEQ multiplex PCR. Counted here are around 480,000 clones, about 80% occurring once; the ten biggest clones make up around an eighth. The sample taken for sequencing was PBMCs. The source is a woman in her 40s in good health. Some clones in this sample may be carry-over from other donors' samples. Each CDR3 is given with its conserved first and last residue. D genes are given only for firm matches. Size is stated for part of the rows, as once, few or many counts, or as a class when the clone is expanded.

TRBV30	TRBJ2-2	medium-sized	-	TGTGCCTGGAGTGCCCAGCCCCGGGGCGGGGAGCTGTTTTTT	CAWSAQPRGGELFF
TRBV6-6	TRBJ2-2	-	-	TGTGCCAGCAGTTACTCTGGGTACACCGGGGAGCTGTTTTTT	CASSYSGYTGELFF
TRBV25-1	TRBJ1-1	-	TRBD1	TGTGCCAGCAGCGCCGGGACAGCATACACTGAAGCTTTCTTT	CASSAGTAYTEAFF
TRBV10-1	TRBJ2-2	-	TRBD2	TGCGCCAGCAGTGAGAGTACGCTAGCGGGGGGGGCGAACACCGGGGAGCTGTTTTTT	CASSESTLAGGANTGELFF
TRBV27	TRBJ2-7	-	TRBD2	TGTGCCACTTGGACTAGCGGGAGCATTGGCTCCTACGAGCAGTACTTC	CATWTSGSIGSYEQYF
TRBV5-8	TRBJ2-7	few	TRBD1	TGTGCCAGCAGCTTCGGACAGGGGACCTACGAGCAGTACTTC	CASSFGQGTYEQYF
TRBV4-1	TRBJ1-5	-	-	TGCGCCAGCAGCCAAGACTCGCGCCAGCGGACAGATTATAGCAATCAGCCCCAGCATTTT	CASSQDSRQRTDYSNQPQHF
TRBV7-3	TRBJ1-5	-	-	TGTGCCAGCAGCTTAGAAGGGCTCAATCAGCCCCAGCATTTT	CASSLEGLNQPQHF
TRBV28	TRBJ2-3	once	TRBD2	TGTGCCAGTCGTACCGGGGGGAGAGGAGATACGCAGTATTTT	CASRTGGRGDTQYF
TRBV7-3	TRBJ2-7	-	-	TGTGCCAGCAGCTTCGGCCCCGGGGACGAGCAGTACTTC	CASSFGPGDEQYF
TRBV6-1	TRBJ2-2	few	TRBD2	TGTGCCACCAGACTAGCGGGAGACACCGGGGAGCTGTTTTTT	CATRLAGDTGELFF
TRBV10-3	TRBJ2-7	few	TRBD2	TGTGCCATCACAAGCGGGGGCTACGAGCAGTACTTC	CAITSGGYEQYF
TRBV7-6	TRBJ2-7	few	TRBD1	TGTGCCAGCAGCCCCACTCAGACAGGGTTCTACGAGCAGTACTTC	CASSPTQTGFYEQYF
TRBV5-4	TRBJ2-7	-	-	TGTGCCAGCAGCCTCAAACCGGGTACGACCTACGAGCAGTACTTC	CASSLKPGTTYEQYF
TRBV7-2	TRBJ2-3	-	-	TGTGCTGCAGCACATGGTCCCCCTAGCACAGATACGCAGTATTTT	CAAAHGPPSTDTQYF
TRBV28	TRBJ2-7	-	-	TGTGCCAGCAGTTCCCCGGTGACAGGAGCCTACGAGCAGTACTTC	CASSSPVTGAYEQYF
TRBV6-1	TRBJ2-2	-	-	TGTGCCAGCAGTGAAGGGACTTGGAACACCGGGGAGCTGTTTTTT	CASSEGTWNTGELFF
TRBV5-6	TRBJ2-1	-	TRBD2	TGTGCCAGCAGCCACGGACTAGCGGGCCTCTCCTACAATGAGCAGTTCTTC	CASSHGLAGLSYNEQFF
TRBV7-2	TRBJ2-5	many	-	TGTGCCAGCATCGTAACGGGACTCCAAGAGACCCAGTACTTC	CASIVTGLQETQYF
TRBV7-8	TRBJ2-7	-	TRBD1	TGTGCCAGCAGCACGACAGGGGGCTACGAGCAGTACTTC	CASSTTGGYEQYF
TRBV4-2	TRBJ2-1	-	TRBD2	TGTGCCAGCAGCGCCCACGGACTAGCGGGAGACAACAATGAGCAGTTCTTC	CASSAHGLAGDNNEQFF
TRBV5-6	TRBJ2-7	-	-	TGTGCCAGCAGCGGGCGGCCTCTCTCCTACGAGCAGTACTTC	CASSGRPLSYEQYF
TRBV9	TRBJ2-2	-	TRBD1	TGTGCCAGCAGCGCAAATAACCCGGGACAGGGCGCCACCGGGGAGCTGTTTTTT	CASSANNPGQGATGELFF
TRBV28	TRBJ2-7	-	-	TGTGCCAGCAGTTTAGTCAACTCCTACGAGCAGTACTTC	CASSLVNSYEQYF
TRBV15	TRBJ1-3	-	-	TGTGCCACCAGCAGAGATCGCACGAGGAACGCTGGAAACACCATATATTTT	CATSRDRTRNAGNTIYF
TRBV2	TRBJ1-4	-	TRBD1	TGTGCCAGCAGTGCCGGGACAGGGGGTTTGGAAAAACTGTTTTTT	CASSAGTGGLEKLFF
TRBV14	TRBJ2-2	once	-	TGTGCCAGCAGCCAAGGTGTTGGGGGTTGGACCGGGGAGCTGTTTTTT	CASSQGVGGWTGELFF
TRBV4-3	TRBJ1-1	-	-	TGCGCCAGCAGCCCCCGCAGGGGTGGGACTGAAGCTTTCTTT	CASSPRRGGTEAFF
TRBV4-2	TRBJ2-3	-	TRBD2	TGTGCCAGCAGCCAAGGGGGACTAGCGTTCACAGATACGCAGTATTTT	CASSQGGLAFTDTQYF
TRBV28	TRBJ1-2	many	TRBD1	TGTGCCAGCAGTTTAGAGCCCGGGACAGCGAACTATGGCTACACCTTC	CASSLEPGTANYGYTF
TRBV4-1	TRBJ2-7	-	-	TGCGCCAGCAGCCACCCCGGGGGCTCCTACGAGCAGTACTTC	CASSHPGGSYEQYF
TRBV7-8	TRBJ2-2	-	TRBD2	TGTGCCAGCAGCTTACTAGCGGGAGGCGTTACCGGGGAGCTGTTTTTT	CASSLLAGGVTGELFF
TRBV5-6	TRBJ1-4	-	-	TGTGCCAGCAGCCTCGGACCTGAAAAACTGTTTTTT	CASSLGPEKLFF
TRBV30	TRBJ1-4	-	-	TGTGCCTGGACTGGGGGCTATAATGAAAAACTGTTTTTT	CAWTGGYNEKLFF
TRBV30	TRBJ2-5	-	TRBD2	TGTGCCTGGAGTGTTAGTCTAGCGGGGTGGGGGCAGTACTTC	CAWSVSLAGWGQYF
TRBV7-9	TRBJ1-1	-	-	TGTGCCAGCAGCCACAGAGCACGGGAGAACACTGAAGCTTTCTTT	CASSHRARENTEAFF
TRBV2	TRBJ2-1	-	-	TGTGCCAGCAGTTACGACAGGATGGTAATGGAGTTCTTC	CASSYDRMVMEFF
TRBV10-2	TRBJ2-3	once	-	TGCGCCAGCAGTATGACTATCCAGCCGCGCACAGATACGCAGTATTTT	CASSMTIQPRTDTQYF
TRBV7-3	TRBJ2-2	-	-	TGTGCCAGCAGCCTTAGTAGCGTCGCCGGGGAGCTGTTTTTT	CASSLSSVAGELFF
TRBV6-1	TRBJ2-7	-	TRBD1	TGTGCCAGCAGTAAGGACAGGGAGATCTACGAGCAGTACTTC	CASSKDREIYEQYF
TRBV5-4	TRBJ2-7	-	-	TGTGCCAGCAGCTTGGCGCCTGGCGAGCAGTACTTC	CASSLAPGEQYF
TRBV11-2	TRBJ2-7	-	-	TGTGCCAGCAGCGTACATAGGATACGGGCCTCCTACGAGCAGTACTTC	CASSVHRIRASYEQYF